Sequencing of this TCR beta chain was carried out in a study of blood T cell repertoires in COVID-19. Across the study: COVID-19 samples from acute and convalescent phases originated in the United States, Italy and Spain. T cells, B-cell-depleted T cells, or PBMCs supplied cDNA or gDNA.

Some clones are missing from TCRdb's copy, which holds only in-frame ones; the method was immunoSEQ multiplex PCR. Here the sample spans approximately 99,000 clones, 84% being singletons. The CDR3 is 14 amino acids. V was cut by 6 bases and J by 5 bases, with 16 bases left in between. Per germline, CDR1 MNHNY and CDR2 SVGAGI (reference sequence). This clonotype originated in a man aged 65 to 85 with active or convalescent COVID-19. The chain employs TRBV6-6 and TRBJ1-1, with TRBD1 as a possible D gene (5 bases). Sequenced material: peripheral blood. CDR3 nucleotide sequence: TGTGCCAGCAGCCAGGATCTCGGGGGGACTGAAGCTTTCTTT. Its protein is CASSQDLGGTEAFF.